The 18 T cell receptor beta chains below all came from one sample that was sequenced in a study of early T cells in non-severe SARS-CoV-2 infection. TCRdb processed the 5' RACE reads anew with MiXCR; each CDR3 protein has one entry. The sample yields about 77,000 distinct CDR3 sequences, 16% seen once. Sequencing was carried out using whole blood. These receptors were obtained from an adult who was a healthcare worker with PCR-confirmed SARS-CoV-2 infection or an uninfected control (not recorded which).

As to this clonotype: This could be a read error, since a much larger clone is one nucleotide away. The chain joins TRBV12-3 or TRBV12-4 to TRBJ2-3, with a possible D match to TRBD2 (6 bases). This CDR3 has 15 amino acids. V shed 5 bases and J shed 0 bases, with 12 bases lying between them. In DNA form, the CDR3 reads TGTGCCAGCAGTCTGGGGGGTGAAAGCACAGATACGCAGTATTTT. Translated: CASSLGGESTDTQYF.

This clonotype was counted a few times. This chain connects TRBV29-1 to TRBJ2-5; D unresolved. V lost 5 bases to trimming and J lost 4 bases, with 26 bases between them. This CDR3 spans 17 amino acids. CDR1 SQVTM and CDR2 ANQGSEA come from the germline V gene. CDR3 sequence reads: CSVRGSGLRPNGETQYF. In DNA, the CDR3 is TGCAGCGTTCGTGGTAGTGGGCTTCGGCCAAATGGAGAGACCCAGTACTTC.

This clonotype came up a few times. This CDR3 reads CASGQSDRAAFF. The CDR3 coding sequence is TGTGCTAGTGGTCAAAGTGACAGGGCGGCTTTCTTT. The rearrangement uses TRBV12-5 and TRBJ1-1, with 7 bases lining up with TRBD1. The CDR3 contains 12 residues. V was pared by 5 bases and J by 11 bases, with 8 bases of the junction left unmatched. CDR1 and CDR2 (germline): LGHNT, FRNRAP.

The CDR3 nucleotides read TGTGCCTGGAGTGACTCCCGAGGACAGGGAACAGATACGCAGTATTTT. Amino acids: CAWSDSRGQGTDTQYF. The rearrangement joins TRBV30 to TRBJ2-3; 8 bases line up with TRBD1. V lost 1 base, J lost 3 bases, and 9 bases stayed unmatched. The CDR3 is 16 amino acids. Germline V gene data show CDR1 as GTSNPN and CDR2 as SVGIG (reference sequence).

This sequence joins TRBV9 and TRBJ2-1; D not resolved. Germline lookup yields CDR1 SGDLS and CDR2 YYNGEE. The CDR3 sequence is 13 residues long. V was trimmed by 0 bases and J by 5 bases, leaving 6 bases between them. The CDR3 protein is CASSVVVNNEQFF. The CDR3 coding sequence is TGTGCCAGCAGCGTAGTAGTAAACAATGAGCAGTTCTTC.

The count of this clonotype is one. The chain is built from TRBV27 and TRBJ2-7, with 8 bases identical to TRBD1. Germline V gives CDR1 MNHEY, CDR2 SMNVEV (reference sequence). CDR3 length equals 13 residues. V shed 4 bases and J 2 bases; nucleotides not matched to a gene: 1. CDR3 in DNA: TGTGCCAGCAGTTGGGGACAGGCCTACGAGCAGTACTTC. Translated: CASSWGQAYEQYF.

This clonotype has just a few counts. The chain is built from TRBV11-3 and TRBJ1-2; 7 nucleotides agree with TRBD1. Germline-derived CDR1 and CDR2 are SGHNT and YENEEA. CDR3 length equals 14 residues. Unmatched junction bases numbered 5, after V lost 5 bases and J lost 2 bases. CDR3 loop: CASSGVTGNYGYTF. CDR3 nucleotides: TGTGCCAGCAGCGGGGTGACAGGGAACTATGGCTACACCTTC.

This clonotype has just a few counts. This rearrangement joins TRBV5-1 to TRBJ2-7, with D possibly matching TRBD2 (6 bases). Germline CDR1 and CDR2: SGHRS and YFSETQ. V lost 4 bases to trimming and J lost 1 base, with 12 bases between them. CDR3 length: 14 amino acids. The DNA of the CDR3 is TGCGCCAGCAGCCTTCTAGCGTCTTCCTACGAGCAGTACTTC. It encodes CASSLLASSYEQYF.

This clonotype occurred a few times. The chain is built from TRBV19 and TRBJ1-5, with D possibly TRBD1 on 5 matching bases. The CDR3 has 16 amino acids. CDR1 is LNHDA and CDR2 is SQIVND in the germline V gene (reference sequence). V gave up 1 base and J gave up 4 bases, with 14 bases separating them. The DNA for the CDR3 is TGTGCCAGTAGTATAGGGGCCAGGGCAGCGAATCAGCCCCAGCATTTT. Its translation is CASSIGARAANQPQHF. The full variable domain, in which reference TRBV19 and TRBJ1-5 provide the parts outside the CDR3, is DGGITQSPKYLFRKEGQNVTLSCEQNLNHDAMYWYRQDPGQGLRLIYYSQIVNDFQKGDIAEGYSVSREKKESFPLTVTSAQKNPTAFYLCASSIGARAANQPQHFGDGTRLSIL.

The chain uses TRBV3-1 and TRBJ2-5; D remains unclear. The V gene lost 0 bases and the J gene lost 6 bases, with 5 bases spanning the gap. Germline V gene sequence: CDR1 LGHDT, CDR2 YNNKEL (reference sequence). The CDR3 has 12 residues. CDR3 nucleotide sequence: TGTGCCAGCAGCCAAGATGTTAAGACCCAGTACTTC. Translated, it gives CASSQDVKTQYF.

The chain has TRBV18 and TRBJ1-1; D call uncertain. This CDR3 has 14 amino acids. Germline V gene data show CDR1 as KGHSH and CDR2 as LQKENI. V gave up 3 bases and J gave up 2 bases, with 10 bases separating them. CDR3: CASSPGARNTEAFF. CDR3 nucleotide sequence: TGTGCCAGCTCACCGGGAGCCAGAAACACTGAAGCTTTCTTT.

This clonotype was observed a few times. The chain joins TRBV20-1 to TRBJ1-5, with 7 bases lining up with TRBD1. The CDR3 extends over 17 amino acids. Germline CDR1 is DFQATT and CDR2 is SNEGSKA (reference sequence). V lost 4 bases to trimming and J lost 4 bases; unmatched junction nucleotides: 16. The CDR3 spells CSATNLKNRGGNQPQHF. Here the CDR3 DNA reads TGCAGTGCTACCAATCTCAAAAACAGGGGTGGGAATCAGCCCCAGCATTTT.

This clonotype occurred a few times. CDR3 in DNA: TGTGCCAGCATTAGGACAGGAGGATCAGATACGCAGTATTTT. Protein product: CASIRTGGSDTQYF. The rearrangement joins TRBV6-1 to TRBJ2-3; 7 bases fit TRBD1. Germline values: CDR1 MNHNS, CDR2 SASEGT. J was trimmed by 4 bases and V by 7 bases; bases with no gene match: 8. The CDR3 consists of 14 residues.

This clonotype was observed a few times. The chain couples TRBV12-3 or TRBV12-4 to TRBJ2-5, with D hard to call. This CDR3 region has 15 residues. Trimming took off 2 bases at V and 1 base at J, with 11 bases between the two ends. CDR3 amino acids: CASSLPRATQETQYF. The CDR3 region has the DNA TGTGCCAGCAGTTTACCCCGGGCAACCCAAGAGACCCAGTACTTC.

The V call is TRBV7-3, the J call TRBJ2-6, with D perhaps matching TRBD2 (6 bases). This CDR3 spans 20 amino acids. Germline loops: CDR1 SGHTA, CDR2 FQGTGA. Deletions cut 2 bases from V and 2 bases from J, with 22 bases between. CDR3 in DNA: TGTGCCAGCAGCTTAGATCCCCCGGGAGCAGGGCGGGCTGGGGCCAACGTCCTGACTTTC. Its translation: CASSLDPPGAGRAGANVLTF. Based on the CDR3 plus reference TRBV7-3 and TRBJ2-6, the full variable domain is GAGVSQTPSNKVTEKGKYVELRCDPISGHTALYWYRQSLGQGPEFLIYFQGTGAADDSGLPNDRFFAVRPEGSVSTLKIQRTERGDSAVYLCASSLDPPGAGRAGANVLTFGAGSRLTVL.

This rearrangement joins TRBV19 to TRBJ2-1; D remains unclear. The CDR3 is 13 amino acids. CDR1 and CDR2 from the germline V gene are LNHDA and SQIVND (reference sequence). Between the trimmed V and J ends, which lost 4 bases and 6 bases, there was a span of 10 bases. CDR3 sequence (DNA): TGTGCCAGTAGTAATGGCTTCCCCAATGAGCAGTTCTTC. Protein product: CASSNGFPNEQFF.

The rearrangement uses TRBV5-1 and TRBJ2-7, with a weak D call TRBD2 (6 bases). The CDR3 runs 16 residues. Deletions cut 3 bases from V and 0 bases from J, with 16 bases between. The germline V gene has CDR1 SGHRS and CDR2 YFSETQ. The CDR3 spells CASSSWVSGLSYEQYF. CDR3 sequence (DNA): TGCGCCAGCAGCTCGTGGGTTAGCGGTCTCTCCTACGAGCAGTACTTC.

This clonotype has a handful of counts. The chain uses TRBV5-1 and TRBJ2-6, with D hard to call. Germline V gene lookup returns CDR1 SGHRS and CDR2 YFSETQ. This CDR3 spans 15 amino acids. V shed 5 bases and J shed 0 bases, with 9 bases lying between them. CDR3 in DNA: TGCGCCAGCAGTCTGGGTCGCTCTGGGGCCAACGTCCTGACTTTC. Protein: CASSLGRSGANVLTF.